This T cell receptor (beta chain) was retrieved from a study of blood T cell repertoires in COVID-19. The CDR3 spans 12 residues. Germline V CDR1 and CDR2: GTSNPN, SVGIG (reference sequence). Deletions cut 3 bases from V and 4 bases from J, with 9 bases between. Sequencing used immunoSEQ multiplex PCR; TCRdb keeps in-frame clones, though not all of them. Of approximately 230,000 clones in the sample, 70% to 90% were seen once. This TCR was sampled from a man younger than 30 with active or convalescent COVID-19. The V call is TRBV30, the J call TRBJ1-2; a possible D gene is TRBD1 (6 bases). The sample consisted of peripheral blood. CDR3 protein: CAWSKGGYGYTF. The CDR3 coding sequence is TGTGCCTGGAGCAAAGGGGGCTATGGCTACACCTTC.